One sample yielded the 25 T cell receptor beta chains listed below, sequenced in a study of CD8 T cells in ankylosing spondylitis (dated by TCRdb to the late 2010s). Paper-wide results and their limitations: Blood from ankylosing spondylitis patients appeared to be characterized by a TCR beta motif composed of roughly eight highly homologous amino acid variants.

Library preparation was by 5' RACE. Sequencing used an Illumina HiSeq 2500. TCRdb trimmed public reads at Q25 via fastp, called clones via MiXCR and kept in-frame beta chains. Rows matching on CDR3 protein sequence are summarized as one entry with the most common DNA and genes. In all, the sample holds 400,000 to 450,000 distinct CDR3 sequences, and approximately 17% of those were seen once. About 0.94% of the sample comes from the top ten. These receptors lack a known antigen. Sequenced material: blood, either unsorted or a sorted T cell fraction (not recorded which). All receptors come from a male donor with ankylosing spondylitis.

This clonotype was seen at least ten times. The J gene is TRBJ2-1, the V gene TRBV15; tentatively, D is TRBD1 or TRBD2 (6 bases each). This CDR3 region has 14 residues. V was pared by 6 bases and J by 1 base, with 10 bases between. Germline V gives CDR1 LNHNV, CDR2 YYDKDF (reference sequence). The CDR3 nucleotides are TGTGCCACCAGAGGAGGGGGATCCTACAATGAGCAGTTCTTC. It specifies CATRGGGSYNEQFF.

The chain uses TRBV10-2 and TRBJ1-2, with 7 positions matching TRBD1. V shed 6 bases and J 7 bases; nucleotides not matched to a gene: 2. CDR1 and CDR2 (germline): WSHSY, SAAADI. The CDR3 loop spans 11 amino acids. The CDR3: CASRDRSGYTF. The DNA of the CDR3 is TGCGCCAGCAGGGACAGGAGTGGCTACACCTTC.

The genes are TRBV4-3 and TRBJ2-5; TRBD2 aligns across 7 bases. The trim removed 2 bases at V and 3 bases at J, leaving 3 bases unmatched. CDR3 length equals 14 residues. Looked up from germline, CDR1 is LGHNA and CDR2 is YSLEER. Here the CDR3 reads CASSQLAAEETQYF. As DNA, the CDR3 is TGCGCCAGCAGCCAACTAGCGGCAGAAGAGACCCAGTACTTC.

The rearrangement links TRBV6-2 or TRBV6-3 to TRBJ1-1; 7 positions agree with TRBD1. Trimming at V came to 2 bases and at J to 4 bases, leaving 19 bases not matched to a gene. The germline V gene encodes CDR1 MNHEY and CDR2 SVGEGT. There are 19 residues in the CDR3. CDR3 nucleotide sequence: TGTGCCAGCAGTTACACGCCCGGGACTCAGGGGGGGTCGGGCACTGAAGCTTTCTTT. Translating it yields CASSYTPGTQGGSGTEAFF.

The chain couples TRBV27 to TRBJ2-6, with 8 bases fitting TRBD1. V dropped 3 bases and J dropped 4; count of bases not matched to a gene: 5. This CDR3 is 16 amino acids long. Germline V gene data show CDR1 as MNHEY and CDR2 as SMNVEV (reference sequence). This chain's CDR3 is CASSFYRGSGANVLTF. CDR3 coding DNA: TGTGCCAGCAGTTTCTACAGGGGGTCCGGGGCCAACGTCCTGACTTTC.

In this sample, this clonotype turned up a few times. This chain links TRBV28 with TRBJ2-3, with a weak D call TRBD2 (6 bases). The CDR3 spans 15 residues. CDR1 and CDR2 (germline): MDHEN, SYDVKM. The germline V and J ends were trimmed by 5 bases and 5 bases, with 17 bases remaining between them. CDR3 DNA: TGTGCCAGCAGTCCCGGGACTCTGAGGATAGATACGCAGTATTTT. This translates into CASSPGTLRIDTQYF.

Only a few counts were recorded for this clonotype. The rearrangement uses TRBV7-9 and TRBJ1-1; 9 nucleotides align to TRBD1. The CDR3 contains 12 residues. J gave up 10 bases and V 5 bases, and 5 bases lay outside the gene matches. In germline, CDR1 is SEHNR, CDR2 FQNEAQ (reference sequence). DNA for the CDR3: TGTGCCAGCAGCGCAGGACAGGGGAGAGCTTTCTTT. Translated: CASSAGQGRAFF. Full variable domain (outside the CDR3, taken from reference TRBV7-9 and TRBJ1-1): DTGVSQNPRHKITKRGQNVTFRCDPISEHNRLYWYRQTLGQGPEFLTYFQNEAQLEKSRLLSDRFSAERPKGSFSTLEIQRTEQGDSAMYLCASSAGQGRAFFGQGTRLTVV.

This clonotype came up many times. The chain recombines TRBV29-1 with TRBJ2-1, with D perhaps matching TRBD2 (6 bases). Germline V gene data show CDR1 as SQVTM and CDR2 as ANQGSEA. V was shortened by 4 bases and J by 3 bases, with 13 bases between the two germline ends. The CDR3 contains 14 residues. The CDR3 spells CSVGGRDGYNEQFF. CDR3 DNA: TGCAGCGTTGGTGGGCGGGATGGCTACAATGAGCAGTTCTTC.

The table lists this clonotype with many counts. The chain uses TRBV20-1 and TRBJ1-1; D remains unclear. Trimming pared 3 bases from V and 1 base from J, leaving 6 bases between. Per germline, CDR1 DFQATT and CDR2 SNEGSKA (reference sequence). CDR3 length: 12 residues. In nucleotides, the CDR3 is TGCAGTGCTAGCCGTGGGAACACTGAAGCTTTCTTT. Its protein is CSASRGNTEAFF.

This clonotype was seen only a few times. The rearrangement uses TRBV5-1 and TRBJ1-3; a weak D match, TRBD1 (5 bases). Per the germline V gene, CDR1 is SGHRS and CDR2 is YFSETQ. The CDR3 spans 15 residues. Between the trimmed V and J ends, which lost 0 bases and 3 bases, there was a span of 10 bases. CDR3 bases: TGCGCCAGCAGCTTGGTCTCCGGGGGTGGAAACACCATATATTTT. It encodes CASSLVSGGGNTIYF.

The chain combines TRBV3-1 with TRBJ1-2; D gene uncertain. Germline CDR1 is LGHDT and CDR2 is YNNKEL (reference sequence). The CDR3 runs 12 residues. Trimming left V 2 bases short and J 10 bases short, with 11 bases between. CDR3 loop: CASSQLGSHYTF. In DNA form, the CDR3 reads TGTGCCAGCAGCCAATTAGGGTCCCACTACACCTTC.

This clonotype showed up just a few times. This chain uses TRBV29-1 with TRBJ2-3; 7 nucleotides agree with TRBD2. Unmatched junction bases numbered 6, after V lost 5 bases and J lost 1 base. The germline V gene has CDR1 SQVTM and CDR2 ANQGSEA. CDR3 length: 14 amino acids. DNA for the CDR3: TGCAGCGTTCCCAGACTAGCCGGCACAGATACGCAGTATTTT. Its protein product is CSVPRLAGTDTQYF.

The rearrangement links TRBV29-1 to TRBJ2-5, with D perhaps matching TRBD2 (6 bases). Germline V gives CDR1 SQVTM, CDR2 ANQGSEA. The CDR3 extends over 15 amino acids. Trimming pared 6 bases from V and 3 bases from J, leaving 20 bases between. The CDR3 protein is CSVAEGTGGEETQYF. The DNA for the CDR3 is TGCAGCGTCGCCGAGGGGACGGGCGGGGAAGAGACCCAGTACTTC.

V and J are TRBV20-1 and TRBJ2-7; D might be TRBD1 or TRBD2, each matching 6 bases. The V end was cut by 4 bases, the J end by 6 bases, with 13 bases between. Germline V gene sequence: CDR1 DFQATT, CDR2 SNEGSKA (reference sequence). The CDR3 runs 12 residues. CDR3 loop: CSATGAPREQYF. The CDR3 DNA reads TGCAGTGCTACGGGGGCGCCCCGCGAGCAGTACTTC.

The rearrangement links TRBV20-1 to TRBJ1-1, with 12 bases identical to TRBD1. Germline CDR1 reads DFQATT; CDR2 reads SNEGSKA (reference sequence). Trimming at V came to 6 bases and at J to 3 bases, leaving 8 bases not matched to a gene. There are 15 residues in the CDR3. CDR3 amino acids: CSAIPGQGAHTEAFF. The CDR3 bases are TGCAGTGCCATACCGGGACAGGGGGCTCACACTGAAGCTTTCTTT.

The chain links TRBV20-1 to TRBJ1-5, with unresolved D. V was pared by 3 bases and J by 10 bases, with 10 bases between. There are 11 residues in the CDR3. Looked up from germline, CDR1 is DFQATT and CDR2 is SNEGSKA (reference sequence). This CDR3 is CSASIGGPQHF. The CDR3 DNA reads TGCAGTGCTAGCATAGGTGGCCCCCAGCATTTT.

The rearrangement joins TRBV27 to TRBJ2-1; 11 bases match TRBD1. The V gene end was trimmed by 4 bases and the J gene end by 11 bases; junction bases not matched to a gene: 10. CDR1 MNHEY and CDR2 SMNVEV come from the germline V gene (reference sequence). CDR3 size: 15 residues. This CDR3 reads CASSSGTGGEMKQFF. The CDR3 DNA is TGTGCCAGCAGTTCCGGGACAGGGGGAGAAATGAAGCAGTTCTTC.

This chain uses TRBV6-1 with TRBJ1-5, with 9 bases aligning to TRBD1. The germline CDR1 and CDR2 sequences are MNHNS and SASEGT. The CDR3 covers 16 residues. V shed 6 bases, J shed 7 bases, and the junction held 13 bases outside the gene matches. For the CDR3, the DNA is TGTGCCAGCAGACCCGGGACAGGGAAGATTCCGCAGCCCCAGCATTTT. The encoded protein is CASRPGTGKIPQPQHF.

The V and J genes are TRBV2 and TRBJ2-2; D gene ambiguous. The CDR3 is made up of 17 amino acids. V lost 6 bases and J 5 bases, leaving 22 bases between the germline ends. Germline assignment: CDR1 SNHLY and CDR2 FYNNEI. CDR3 protein: CASSPELSLVRTGELFF. CDR3 in DNA: TGTGCCAGCAGCCCCGAGTTGTCCCTTGTGAGGACCGGGGAGCTGTTTTTT.

This clonotype was detected only a few times. This chain connects TRBV27 to TRBJ2-5; TRBD2 aligns across 9 bases. V shed 5 bases and J 2 bases; nucleotides not matched to a gene: 15. The germline V gene has CDR1 MNHEY and CDR2 SMNVEV (reference sequence). The CDR3 is 18 residues long. CDR3 sequence: CASSALSGGHREQETQYF. Here the CDR3 DNA reads TGTGCCAGCAGTGCCCTTAGCGGGGGCCATCGTGAGCAAGAGACCCAGTACTTC.

V is TRBV20-1 and J is TRBJ2-6; 9 positions agree with TRBD1. Trimming took 5 bases from V and 0 from J; bases not matched to a gene: 14. The CDR3 consists of 19 residues. Germline CDR1 and CDR2: DFQATT and SNEGSKA (reference sequence). In DNA form, the CDR3 reads TGCAGTGCTCAGGGACAGGGTAGCTTCGGGCACTCTGGGGCCAACGTCCTGACTTTC. Encoded protein: CSAQGQGSFGHSGANVLTF.

V is TRBV6-1 and J is TRBJ1-3, with unresolved D. CDR1 MNHNS and CDR2 SASEGT come from the germline V gene. V was cut by 6 bases and J by 0 bases, with 12 bases left in between. The CDR3 has 15 residues. Written as DNA, the CDR3 is TGTGCCAGCAGGGGAGGATCCTACTCTGGAAACACCATATATTTT. Translated: CASRGGSYSGNTIYF.

This clonotype was counted a few times. This chain joins TRBV29-1 and TRBJ1-2; 11 bases align to TRBD1. Germline CDR1 is SQVTM and CDR2 is ANQGSEA. The CDR3 is made up of 14 amino acids. Trimming cost V 6 bases and J 7 bases; bases outside gene matches: 10. The CDR3 loop reads CSVIVGQGARGYTF. DNA of the CDR3: TGCAGCGTCATAGTAGGACAGGGGGCGCGTGGCTACACCTTC.

The chain links TRBV12-3 or TRBV12-4 to TRBJ1-5; D perhaps matches TRBD1 (5 bases). V dropped 0 bases and J dropped 1 base, with 19 bases sitting between them. The CDR3 is 19 residues long. The CDR3: CASSLAPPGPEGSNQPQHF. CDR3 nucleotide sequence: TGTGCCAGCAGTTTAGCCCCCCCGGGTCCCGAGGGGAGCAATCAGCCCCAGCATTTT.

This chain uses TRBV18 with TRBJ2-1, with 14 bases that match TRBD2. From germline, CDR1 is KGHSH and CDR2 LQKENI. The CDR3 runs to 14 residues. J gave up 9 bases and V 3 bases, and 1 base lay outside the gene matches. The CDR3 sequence: CASSPGTSGSEQFF. The CDR3 DNA follows: TGTGCCAGCTCACCGGGGACTAGCGGGAGTGAGCAGTTCTTC.